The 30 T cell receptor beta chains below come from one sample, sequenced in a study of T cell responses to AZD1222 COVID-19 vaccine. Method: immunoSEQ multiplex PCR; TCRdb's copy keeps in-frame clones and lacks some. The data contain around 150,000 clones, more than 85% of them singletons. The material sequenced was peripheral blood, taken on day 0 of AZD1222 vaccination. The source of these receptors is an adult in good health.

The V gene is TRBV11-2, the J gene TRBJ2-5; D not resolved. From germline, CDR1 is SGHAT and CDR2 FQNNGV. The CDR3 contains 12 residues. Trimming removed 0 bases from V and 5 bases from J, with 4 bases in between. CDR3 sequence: CASSLDQETQYF. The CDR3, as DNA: TGTGCCAGCAGCTTAGATCAGGAGACCCAGTACTTC.

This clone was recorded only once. The CDR3 region is CASSKLTGVEQYF. The CDR3 region has the DNA TGTGCCAGCAGTAAACTGACAGGGGTCGAGCAGTACTTC. The chain couples TRBV6-5 to TRBJ2-7; 8 bases align to TRBD1. The CDR3 sequence is 13 residues long. The germline V gene encodes CDR1 MNHEY and CDR2 SVGAGI. J lost 6 bases, V lost 5 bases, and 6 bases had no gene match.

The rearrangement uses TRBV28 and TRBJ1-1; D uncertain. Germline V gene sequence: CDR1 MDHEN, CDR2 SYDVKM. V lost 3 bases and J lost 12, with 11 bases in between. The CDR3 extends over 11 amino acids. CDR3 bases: TGTGCCAGCAGTTTCGAGGGCTGGACTTTCTTT. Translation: CASSFEGWTFF.

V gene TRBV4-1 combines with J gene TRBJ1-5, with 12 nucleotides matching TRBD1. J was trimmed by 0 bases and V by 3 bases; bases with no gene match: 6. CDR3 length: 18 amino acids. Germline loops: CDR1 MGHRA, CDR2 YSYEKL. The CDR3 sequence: CASSQGTGGFLSNQPQHF. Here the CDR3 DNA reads TGCGCCAGCAGCCAGGGGACAGGGGGCTTTCTTAGCAATCAGCCCCAGCATTTT.

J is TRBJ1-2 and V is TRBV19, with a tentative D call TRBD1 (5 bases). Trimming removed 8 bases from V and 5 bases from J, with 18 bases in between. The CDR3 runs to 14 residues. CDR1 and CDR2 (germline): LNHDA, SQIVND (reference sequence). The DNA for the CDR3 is TGTGCCAGTGGACTGGGGCCTTGGGGTTATGGCTACACCTTC. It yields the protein CASGLGPWGYGYTF. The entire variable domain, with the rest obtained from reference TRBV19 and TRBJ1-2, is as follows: DGGITQSPKYLFRKEGQNVTLSCEQNLNHDAMYWYRQDPGQGLRLIYYSQIVNDFQKGDIAEGYSVSREKKESFPLTVTSAQKNPTAFYLCASGLGPWGYGYTFGSGTRLTVV.

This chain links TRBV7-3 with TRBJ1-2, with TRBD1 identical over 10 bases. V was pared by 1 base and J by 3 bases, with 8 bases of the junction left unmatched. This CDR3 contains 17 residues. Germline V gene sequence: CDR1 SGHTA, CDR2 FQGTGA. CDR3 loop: CASSLMGQGRVDYGYTF. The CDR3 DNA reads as TGTGCCAGCAGCTTAATGGGACAGGGGAGGGTGGACTATGGCTACACCTTC.

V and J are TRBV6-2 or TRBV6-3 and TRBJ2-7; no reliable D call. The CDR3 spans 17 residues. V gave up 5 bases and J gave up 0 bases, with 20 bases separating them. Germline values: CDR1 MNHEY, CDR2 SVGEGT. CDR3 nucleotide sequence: TGTGCCAGCAGTCCCAGTGGGCTCGGAAGAAGCTCCTACGAGCAGTACTTC. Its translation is CASSPSGLGRSSYEQYF.

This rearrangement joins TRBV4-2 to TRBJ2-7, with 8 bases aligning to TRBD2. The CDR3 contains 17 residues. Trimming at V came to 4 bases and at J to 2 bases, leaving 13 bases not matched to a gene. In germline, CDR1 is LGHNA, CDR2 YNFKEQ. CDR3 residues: CASSRAVGSGITYEQYF. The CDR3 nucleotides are TGTGCCAGCAGCCGAGCTGTAGGTAGCGGGATTACCTACGAGCAGTACTTC.

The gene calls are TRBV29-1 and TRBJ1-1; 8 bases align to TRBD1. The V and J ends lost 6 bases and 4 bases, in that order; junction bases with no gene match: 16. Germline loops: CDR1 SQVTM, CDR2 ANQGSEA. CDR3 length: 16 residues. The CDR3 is CSVPRTGRVLGTEAFF. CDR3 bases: TGCAGCGTCCCCAGGACAGGGAGGGTTTTAGGCACTGAAGCTTTCTTT.

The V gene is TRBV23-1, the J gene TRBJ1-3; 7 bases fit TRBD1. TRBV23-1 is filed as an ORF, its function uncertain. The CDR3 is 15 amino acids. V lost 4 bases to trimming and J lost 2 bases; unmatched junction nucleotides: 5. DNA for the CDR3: TGCGCCAGCAGTCCGTGGGGGACAGCTGGAAACACCATATATTTT. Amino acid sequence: CASSPWGTAGNTIYF.

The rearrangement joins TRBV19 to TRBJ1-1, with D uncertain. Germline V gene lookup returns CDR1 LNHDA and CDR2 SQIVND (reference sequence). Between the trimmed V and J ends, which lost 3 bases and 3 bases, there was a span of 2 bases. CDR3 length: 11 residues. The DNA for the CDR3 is TGTGCCAGTAGTATCTACACTGAAGCTTTCTTT. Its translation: CASSIYTEAFF.

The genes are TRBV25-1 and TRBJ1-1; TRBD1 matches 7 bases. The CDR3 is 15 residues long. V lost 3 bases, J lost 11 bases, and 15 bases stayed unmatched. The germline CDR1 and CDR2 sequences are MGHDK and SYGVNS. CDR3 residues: CASSDHFDRVAGAFF. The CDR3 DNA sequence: TGTGCCAGCAGTGACCACTTTGACAGGGTGGCGGGGGCTTTCTTT.

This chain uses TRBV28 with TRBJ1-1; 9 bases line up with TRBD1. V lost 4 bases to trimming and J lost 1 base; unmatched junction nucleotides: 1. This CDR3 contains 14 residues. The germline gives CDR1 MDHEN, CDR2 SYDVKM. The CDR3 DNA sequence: TGTGCCAGCAGTTCACAGGGGGCGAACACTGAAGCTTTCTTT. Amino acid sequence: CASSSQGANTEAFF.

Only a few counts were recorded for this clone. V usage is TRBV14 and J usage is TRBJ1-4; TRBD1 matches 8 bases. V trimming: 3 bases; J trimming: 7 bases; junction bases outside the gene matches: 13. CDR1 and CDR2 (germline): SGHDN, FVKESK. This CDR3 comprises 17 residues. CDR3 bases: TGTGCCAGCAGCCAGCGAACGGGACAGGTCGCCGGTGAAAAACTGTTTTTT. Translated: CASSQRTGQVAGEKLFF.

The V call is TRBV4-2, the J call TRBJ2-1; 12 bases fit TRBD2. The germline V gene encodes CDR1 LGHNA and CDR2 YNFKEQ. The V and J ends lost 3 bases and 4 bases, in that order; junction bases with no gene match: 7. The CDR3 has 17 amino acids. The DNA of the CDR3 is TGTGCCAGCAGCCAGGGACTAGCGGGCATCGCTTACAATGAGCAGTTCTTC. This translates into CASSQGLAGIAYNEQFF.

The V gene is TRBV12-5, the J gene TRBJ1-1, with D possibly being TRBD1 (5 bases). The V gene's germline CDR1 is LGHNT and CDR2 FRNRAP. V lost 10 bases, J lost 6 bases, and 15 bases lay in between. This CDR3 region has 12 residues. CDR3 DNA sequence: TGTGCTACCGCTCTTTCGGGGGCTGAAGCTTTCTTT. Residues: CATALSGAEAFF.

The CDR3 protein is CASSQDSGEYYEQYF. CDR3 nucleotide sequence: TGCGCCAGCAGCCAAGATTCTGGTGAATACTACGAGCAGTACTTC. This sequence joins TRBV4-3 and TRBJ2-7; D is unresolved. The length of the CDR3 is 15 residues. CDR1 and CDR2 from the germline V gene are LGHNA and YSLEER. The V and J ends lost 0 bases and 3 bases respectively, with 12 bases between them.

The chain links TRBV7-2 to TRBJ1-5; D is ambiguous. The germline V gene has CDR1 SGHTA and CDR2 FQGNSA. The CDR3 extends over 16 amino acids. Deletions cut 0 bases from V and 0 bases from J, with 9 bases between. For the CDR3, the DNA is TGTGCCAGCAGCTTAGCTACGTTTAATAGCAATCAGCCCCAGCATTTT. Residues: CASSLATFNSNQPQHF.

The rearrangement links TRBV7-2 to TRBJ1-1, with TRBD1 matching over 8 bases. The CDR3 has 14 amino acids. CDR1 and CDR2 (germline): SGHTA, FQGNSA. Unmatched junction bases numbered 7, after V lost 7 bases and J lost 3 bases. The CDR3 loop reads CASNRGQVDTEAFF. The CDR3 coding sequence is TGTGCCAGCAACAGGGGACAGGTGGACACTGAAGCTTTCTTT.

CDR3 residues: CASSVGTGGGGYTF. The CDR3 DNA sequence: TGTGCCAGCAGCGTAGGGACAGGGGGCGGTGGCTACACCTTC. The chain has TRBV7-3 and TRBJ1-2; 12 positions agree with TRBD1. This CDR3 comprises 14 residues. Germline V gene sequence: CDR1 SGHTA, CDR2 FQGTGA. J gave up 7 bases and V 5 bases, and 5 bases lay outside the gene matches.

The DNA for the CDR3 is TGTGCCAGCAGTCCCCGGACAGGGGGAACCTACGAGCAGTACTTC. Its protein is CASSPRTGGTYEQYF. The chain carries TRBV28 and TRBJ2-7; 10 bases are a match to TRBD1. The CDR3 extends over 15 amino acids. Germline V lookup: CDR1 MDHEN, CDR2 SYDVKM. After removal of 5 bases from V and 2 bases from J, the junction contained 6 bases not matched to a gene.

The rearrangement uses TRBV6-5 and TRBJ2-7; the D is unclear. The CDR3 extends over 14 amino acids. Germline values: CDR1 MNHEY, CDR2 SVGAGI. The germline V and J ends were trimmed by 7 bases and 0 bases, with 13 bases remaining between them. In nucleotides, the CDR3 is TGTGCCAGCACCTATGACGTTAGCTCCTACGAGCAGTACTTC. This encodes CASTYDVSSYEQYF.

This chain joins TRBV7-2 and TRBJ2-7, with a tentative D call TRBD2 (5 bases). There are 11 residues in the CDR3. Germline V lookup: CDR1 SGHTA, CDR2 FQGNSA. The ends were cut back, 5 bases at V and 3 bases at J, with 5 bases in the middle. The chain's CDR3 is CASSRDYEQYF. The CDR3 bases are TGTGCCAGCAGCCGGGACTACGAGCAGTACTTC.

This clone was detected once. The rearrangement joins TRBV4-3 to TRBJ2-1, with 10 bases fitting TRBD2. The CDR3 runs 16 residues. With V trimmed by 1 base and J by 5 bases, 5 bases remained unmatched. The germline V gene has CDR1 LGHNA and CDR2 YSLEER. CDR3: CASSQVRTSGHNEQFF. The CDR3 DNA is TGCGCCAGCAGCCAAGTCAGGACTAGCGGCCACAATGAGCAGTTCTTC.

The CDR3 sequence is CASSQGQFTDTQYF. The CDR3 DNA is TGTGCCAGCAGCCAAGGTCAGTTCACAGATACGCAGTATTTT. The chain recombines TRBV3-1 (or the pseudogene TRBV3-2) with TRBJ2-3; D gene ambiguous. Per germline, CDR1 LGHDT and CDR2 YNNKEL (reference sequence). The CDR3 has 14 residues. Trimming shortened V by 1 base and J by 2 bases, and 7 bases separated the two germline ends.

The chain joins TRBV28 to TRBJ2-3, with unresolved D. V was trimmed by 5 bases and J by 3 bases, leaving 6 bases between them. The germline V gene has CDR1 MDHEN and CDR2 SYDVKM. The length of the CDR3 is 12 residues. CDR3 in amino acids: CASSLKTDTQYF. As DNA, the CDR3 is TGTGCCAGCAGTCTTAAGACAGATACGCAGTATTTT.

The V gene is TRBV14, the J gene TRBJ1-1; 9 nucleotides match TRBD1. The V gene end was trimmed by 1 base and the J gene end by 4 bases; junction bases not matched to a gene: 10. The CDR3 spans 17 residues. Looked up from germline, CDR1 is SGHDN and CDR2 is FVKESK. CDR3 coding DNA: TGTGCCAGCAGCCAAGCTCGGACAGGGGCCCGGTCCACTGAAGCTTTCTTT. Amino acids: CASSQARTGARSTEAFF.

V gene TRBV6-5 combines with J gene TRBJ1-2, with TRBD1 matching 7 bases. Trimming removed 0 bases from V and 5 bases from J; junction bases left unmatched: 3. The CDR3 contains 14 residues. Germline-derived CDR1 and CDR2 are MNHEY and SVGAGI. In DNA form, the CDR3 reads TGTGCCAGCAGTTACTCGAAGGGGGCGTATGGCTACACCTTC. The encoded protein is CASSYSKGAYGYTF.

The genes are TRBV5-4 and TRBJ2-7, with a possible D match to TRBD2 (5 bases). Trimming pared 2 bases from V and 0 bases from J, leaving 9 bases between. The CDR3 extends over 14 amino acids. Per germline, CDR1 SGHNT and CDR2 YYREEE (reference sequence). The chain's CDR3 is CASSLGLNSYEQYF. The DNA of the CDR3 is TGTGCCAGCAGCTTAGGACTTAACTCCTACGAGCAGTACTTC.

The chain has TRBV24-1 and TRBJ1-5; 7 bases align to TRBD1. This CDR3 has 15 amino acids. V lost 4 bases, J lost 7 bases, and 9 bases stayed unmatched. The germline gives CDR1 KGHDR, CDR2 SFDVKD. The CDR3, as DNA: TGTGCCACCAGTGACCACGGACAGGCCCGCCAGCCCCAGCATTTT. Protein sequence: CATSDHGQARQPQHF.